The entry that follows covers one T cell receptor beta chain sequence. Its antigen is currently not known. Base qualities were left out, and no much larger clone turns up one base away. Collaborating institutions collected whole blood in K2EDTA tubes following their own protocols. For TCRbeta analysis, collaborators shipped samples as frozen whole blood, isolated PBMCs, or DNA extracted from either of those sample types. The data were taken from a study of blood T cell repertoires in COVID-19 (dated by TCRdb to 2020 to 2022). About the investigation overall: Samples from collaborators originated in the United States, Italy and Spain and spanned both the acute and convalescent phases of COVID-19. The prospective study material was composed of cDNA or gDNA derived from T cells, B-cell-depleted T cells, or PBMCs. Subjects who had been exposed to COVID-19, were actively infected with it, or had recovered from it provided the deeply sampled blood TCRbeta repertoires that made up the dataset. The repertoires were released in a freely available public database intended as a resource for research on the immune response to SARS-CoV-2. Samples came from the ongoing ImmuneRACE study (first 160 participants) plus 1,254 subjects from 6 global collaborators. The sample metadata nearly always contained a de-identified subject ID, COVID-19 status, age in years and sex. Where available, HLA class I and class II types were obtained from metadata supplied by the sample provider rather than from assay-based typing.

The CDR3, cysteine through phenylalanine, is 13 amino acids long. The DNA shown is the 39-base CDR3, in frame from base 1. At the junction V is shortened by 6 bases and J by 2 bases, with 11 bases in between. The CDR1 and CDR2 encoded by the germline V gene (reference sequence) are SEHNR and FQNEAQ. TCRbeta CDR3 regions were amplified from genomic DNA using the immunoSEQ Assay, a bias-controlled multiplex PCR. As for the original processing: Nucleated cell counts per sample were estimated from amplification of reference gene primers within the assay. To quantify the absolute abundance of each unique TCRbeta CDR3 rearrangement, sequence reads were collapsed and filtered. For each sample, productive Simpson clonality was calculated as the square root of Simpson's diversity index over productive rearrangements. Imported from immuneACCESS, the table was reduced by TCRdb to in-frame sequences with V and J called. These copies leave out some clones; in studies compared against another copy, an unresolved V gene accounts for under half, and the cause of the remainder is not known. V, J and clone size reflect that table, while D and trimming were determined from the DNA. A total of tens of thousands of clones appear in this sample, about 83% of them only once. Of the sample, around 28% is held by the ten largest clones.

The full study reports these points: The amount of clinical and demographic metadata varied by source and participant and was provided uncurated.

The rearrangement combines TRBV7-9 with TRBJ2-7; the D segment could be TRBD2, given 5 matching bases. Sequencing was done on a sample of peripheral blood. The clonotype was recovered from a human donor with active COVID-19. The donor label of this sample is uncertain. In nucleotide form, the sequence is TGTGCCAGCAGATCGGGATTAACCTACGAGCAGTACTTC. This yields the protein CASRSGLTYEQYF.